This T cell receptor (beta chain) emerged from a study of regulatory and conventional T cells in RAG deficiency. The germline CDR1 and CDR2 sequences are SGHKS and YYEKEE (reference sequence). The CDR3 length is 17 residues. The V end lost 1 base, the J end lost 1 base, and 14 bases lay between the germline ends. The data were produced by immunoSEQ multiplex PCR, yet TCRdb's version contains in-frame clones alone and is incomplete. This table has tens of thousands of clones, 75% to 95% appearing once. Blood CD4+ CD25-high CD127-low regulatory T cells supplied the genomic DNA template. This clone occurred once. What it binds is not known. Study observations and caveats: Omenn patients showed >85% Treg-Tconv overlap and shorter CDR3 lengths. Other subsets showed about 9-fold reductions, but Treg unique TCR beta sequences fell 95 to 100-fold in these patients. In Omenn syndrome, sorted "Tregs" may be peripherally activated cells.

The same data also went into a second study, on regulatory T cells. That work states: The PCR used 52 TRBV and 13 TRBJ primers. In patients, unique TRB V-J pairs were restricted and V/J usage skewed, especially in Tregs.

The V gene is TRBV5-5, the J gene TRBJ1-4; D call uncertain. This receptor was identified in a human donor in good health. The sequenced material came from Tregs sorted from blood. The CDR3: CASSLPFKAGTNEKLFF. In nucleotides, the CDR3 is TGTGCCAGCAGCTTGCCTTTCAAGGCCGGAACTAATGAAAAACTGTTTTTT.